This entry lists 16 T cell receptor beta chains sequenced from one sample in a study of T cell responses to AZD1222 COVID-19 vaccine (dated by TCRdb to the early 2020s). The label giving this sample's time point can be read as: baseline before first vaccination. Libraries were built with the immunoSEQ multiplex PCR assay. TCRdb stores this immuneACCESS table with in-frame sequences only. Part of the clones is absent; in the studies checked, under half of the shortfall reflects unresolved V genes, and no reason is known for the rest. Here the sample has some 130,000 clones; over 75% occur a single time. The ten largest clonotypes hold 1.6% of the sample. The specimen comprised peripheral blood, sampled on day 0 of AZD1222 vaccination. These receptors came from an adult in good health.

This clone was detected only a few times. The chain employs TRBV6-2 or TRBV6-3 and TRBJ2-3; 8 nucleotides agree with TRBD2. This CDR3 has 15 amino acids. Unmatched junction bases numbered 5, after V lost 5 bases and J lost 1 base. Germline CDR1 is MNHEY and CDR2 is SVGEGT. In DNA form, the CDR3 reads TGTGCCAGCAGTGCCGCGGGAGGTCGCACAGATACGCAGTATTTT. It encodes CASSAAGGRTDTQYF.

V usage is TRBV4-2 and J usage is TRBJ1-6; no clear D. The CDR3 loop spans 15 amino acids. Germline CDR1 LGHNA, CDR2 YNFKEQ. V was shortened by 0 bases and J by 7 bases, with 10 bases between the two germline ends. CDR3 coding DNA: TGTGCCAGCAGCCAAGATTGGGTTGAGAATTCACCCCTCCACTTT. This sequence encodes CASSQDWVENSPLHF.

In this sample, this clone turned up once. The V gene is TRBV6-2 or TRBV6-3, the J gene TRBJ1-2; D might be TRBD1 (6 bases). The V gene lost 6 bases and the J gene lost 8 bases, with 16 bases spanning the gap. The CDR3 runs 13 residues. The germline V gene encodes CDR1 MNHEY and CDR2 SVGEGT. The CDR3 DNA follows: TGTGCCAGCAGCCCTTCCCAGGGGATCGGCTACACCTTC. This codes for CASSPSQGIGYTF.

This rearrangement joins TRBV12-3 or TRBV12-4 to TRBJ1-3; unclear D gene. V gave up 5 bases and J gave up 0 bases, with 5 bases separating them. There are 13 residues in the CDR3. CDR3 protein: CASSHSSGNTIYF. The DNA for the CDR3 is TGTGCCAGCAGTCACAGCTCTGGAAACACCATATATTTT.

This chain joins TRBV3-1 (or the pseudogene TRBV3-2) and TRBJ2-5, with D unclear. V was clipped by 0 bases and J by 1 base, with 3 bases between them. In germline, CDR1 is LGHDT, CDR2 YNNKEL (reference sequence). The CDR3 loop spans 13 amino acids. In nucleotides, the CDR3 is TGTGCCAGCAGCCAAGACAGCCAAGAGACCCAGTACTTC. Translating gives CASSQDSQETQYF.

This sequence joins TRBV25-1 and TRBJ2-3; D perhaps matches TRBD2 (6 bases). The CDR3 runs to 14 residues. The germline gives CDR1 MGHDK, CDR2 SYGVNS. Deletions cut 8 bases from V and 1 base from J, with 13 bases between. In nucleotides, the CDR3 is TGTGCCAGCGGCGTTGGAGGGGGCACAGATACGCAGTATTTT. This gives the protein CASGVGGGTDTQYF.

This sequence joins TRBV30 and TRBJ1-1, with a weak D call TRBD1 (5 bases). The CDR3 loop spans 13 amino acids. V dropped 2 bases and J dropped 7 bases, with 14 bases sitting between them. Germline V gene data show CDR1 as GTSNPN and CDR2 as SVGIG (reference sequence). The CDR3 here is CAWSWPRGIEAFF. The CDR3, as DNA: TGTGCCTGGAGTTGGCCCCGGGGGATTGAAGCTTTCTTT.

The chain combines TRBV19 with TRBJ1-2; D unclear. Trimming took off 6 bases at V and 2 bases at J, with 16 bases between the two ends. This CDR3 has 15 amino acids. Germline loops: CDR1 LNHDA, CDR2 SQIVND (reference sequence). The CDR3 loop reads CASSHMVGRNYGYTF. DNA for the CDR3: TGTGCCAGTAGCCATATGGTAGGACGCAACTATGGCTACACCTTC.

V is TRBV3-1 (or the pseudogene TRBV3-2) and J is TRBJ2-7; D is ambiguous. The CDR3 has 12 residues. V shed 4 bases and J shed 7 bases, with 11 bases lying between them. Germline values: CDR1 LGHDT, CDR2 YNNKEL (reference sequence). CDR3 region: CASSPRTREQYF. The CDR3 DNA sequence: TGTGCCAGCAGCCCCAGGACCCGTGAGCAGTACTTC.

The J gene is TRBJ2-1, the V gene TRBV5-4; 11 bases line up with TRBD2. This CDR3 has 14 amino acids. Germline V gene lookup returns CDR1 SGHNT and CDR2 YYREEE (reference sequence). V lost 6 bases to trimming and J lost 7 bases; unmatched junction nucleotides: 6. CDR3 sequence reads: CASKVAGGQNEQFF. As DNA, the CDR3 is TGTGCCAGCAAAGTAGCGGGGGGGCAAAATGAGCAGTTCTTC.

V is TRBV2 and J is TRBJ2-5; D possibly corresponds to TRBD2 (6 bases). The CDR3 contains 15 residues. The germline gives CDR1 SNHLY, CDR2 FYNNEI. Trimming pared 6 bases from V and 0 bases from J, leaving 14 bases between. CDR3 in DNA: TGTGCCAGCAGGACTAGGGAGTCGTACCAAGAGACCCAGTACTTC. This sequence encodes CASRTRESYQETQYF.

The V gene is TRBV10-1, the J gene TRBJ1-1; maybe TRBD1 (5 bases). Germline CDR1 reads WNHNN; CDR2 reads SYGVQD (reference sequence). This CDR3 region has 13 residues. V lost 2 bases and J lost 8, with 12 bases in between. CDR3 sequence reads: CASSEKGTPEAFF. The CDR3 nucleotides are TGCGCCAGCAGTGAGAAAGGGACCCCAGAAGCTTTCTTT.

The V call is TRBV5-4, the J call TRBJ2-2; D is ambiguous. V lost 0 bases to trimming and J lost 6 bases, with 6 bases between them. Germline CDR1 is SGHNT and CDR2 is YYREEE (reference sequence). CDR3 size: 13 residues. This CDR3 reads CASSLGGPGELFF. CDR3 in DNA: TGTGCCAGCAGCTTGGGCGGCCCCGGGGAGCTGTTTTTT.

The chain joins TRBV29-1 to TRBJ1-2; no definite D call. V lost 3 bases, J lost 0 bases, and 8 bases lay in between. Germline V CDR1 and CDR2: SQVTM, ANQGSEA. This CDR3 comprises 13 residues. CDR3 DNA sequence: TGCAGCGTTGAGGCAGACGCTAACTATGGCTACACCTTC. Translation gives CSVEADANYGYTF.

The chain combines TRBV5-1 with TRBJ2-1; tentatively, D is TRBD2 (6 bases). Germline V gives CDR1 SGHRS, CDR2 YFSETQ. This CDR3 has 14 residues. Trimming pared 0 bases from V and 4 bases from J, leaving 8 bases between. The CDR3 region is CASSLGGEYNEQFF. CDR3 DNA: TGCGCCAGCAGCTTGGGCGGGGAGTACAATGAGCAGTTCTTC.

The chain uses TRBV5-6 and TRBJ1-2; TRBD1 matches at 10 bases. The CDR3 is 13 amino acids. V trimming: 7 bases; J trimming: 4 bases; junction bases outside the gene matches: 4. Per germline, CDR1 SGHDT and CDR2 YYEEEE. The CDR3 DNA sequence: TGTGCCAGCTCGGACAGGGGGTTCTATGGCTACACCTTC. Translation gives CASSDRGFYGYTF. Full variable domain (missing parts from reference TRBV5-6 and TRBJ1-2): DAGVTQSPTHLIKTRGQQVTLRCSPKSGHDTVSWYQQALGQGPQFIFQYYEEEERQRGNFPDRFSGHQFPNYSSELNVNALLLGDSALYLCASSDRGFYGYTFGSGTRLTVV.